The rows below give T cell receptor beta chains drawn from one sample of a study of blood T cell repertoires in COVID-19. The assay was immunoSEQ multiplex PCR, and TCRdb's table has in-frame clones only and misses some. The table lists more than 65,000 clones, 80% to 90% of them singletons. Material for sequencing was peripheral blood. Receptors were obtained from a man aged 50-59 years with active COVID-19. Both conserved end residues are part of each CDR3. D genes are given only for firm matches. For some rows the clone size is stated as once, few or many, or as a class when expanded; others skip it.

clone_size: NA
v_call: TRBV12-5
d_call: TRBD1
j_call: TRBJ1-1
cdr3_nt: TGTGCTAGTGCCCGACAGGGAGAAGCTTTCTTT
cdr3_aa: CASARQGEAFF

clone_size: NA
v_call: TRBV4-1
d_call: NA
j_call: TRBJ1-5
cdr3_nt: TGCGCCAGCAGCCAGGAGGGTTTTAATAGCAATCAGCCCCAGCATTTT
cdr3_aa: CASSQEGFNSNQPQHF

clone_size: NA
v_call: TRBV9
d_call: NA
j_call: TRBJ2-7
cdr3_nt: TGTGCCAGCAGCCCCGGTAACGAGCAGTACTTC
cdr3_aa: CASSPGNEQYF

clone_size: NA
v_call: TRBV7-2
d_call: NA
j_call: TRBJ1-1
cdr3_nt: TGTGCCAGCAGCACACGTAGGGGGAACACTGAAGCTTTCTTT
cdr3_aa: CASSTRRGNTEAFF

clone_size: NA
v_call: TRBV13
d_call: TRBD1
j_call: TRBJ2-5
cdr3_nt: TGTGCCAGCAGCCTTCGGACAGGGCAAGAGACCCAGTACTTC
cdr3_aa: CASSLRTGQETQYF

clone_size: few
v_call: TRBV27
d_call: NA
j_call: TRBJ2-2
cdr3_nt: TGTGCCAGCAGTTGGCGACAGGAGAAGCTGTTTTTT
cdr3_aa: CASSWRQEKLFF

clone_size: NA
v_call: TRBV7-3
d_call: TRBD1
j_call: TRBJ2-2
cdr3_nt: TGTGCCAGCAGCTTATCGCCCGACAGGGGATTGGGGGAGCTGTTTTTT
cdr3_aa: CASSLSPDRGLGELFF

clone_size: NA
v_call: TRBV6-5
d_call: TRBD2
j_call: TRBJ2-7
cdr3_nt: TGTGCCAGCAGCCCGCGGGGGACCTCCTACGAGCAGTACTTC
cdr3_aa: CASSPRGTSYEQYF

clone_size: NA
v_call: TRBV7-9
d_call: TRBD2
j_call: TRBJ2-3
cdr3_nt: TGTGCCAGCAGCTTGTCAGGATGGCGGGGGGCAATACGCACAGATACGCAGTATTTT
cdr3_aa: CASSLSGWRGAIRTDTQYF

clone_size: NA
v_call: TRBV12-3/TRBV12-4
d_call: NA
j_call: TRBJ1-1
cdr3_nt: TGTGCCAGCAGCCTACCTTACACTGAAGCTTTCTTT
cdr3_aa: CASSLPYTEAFF